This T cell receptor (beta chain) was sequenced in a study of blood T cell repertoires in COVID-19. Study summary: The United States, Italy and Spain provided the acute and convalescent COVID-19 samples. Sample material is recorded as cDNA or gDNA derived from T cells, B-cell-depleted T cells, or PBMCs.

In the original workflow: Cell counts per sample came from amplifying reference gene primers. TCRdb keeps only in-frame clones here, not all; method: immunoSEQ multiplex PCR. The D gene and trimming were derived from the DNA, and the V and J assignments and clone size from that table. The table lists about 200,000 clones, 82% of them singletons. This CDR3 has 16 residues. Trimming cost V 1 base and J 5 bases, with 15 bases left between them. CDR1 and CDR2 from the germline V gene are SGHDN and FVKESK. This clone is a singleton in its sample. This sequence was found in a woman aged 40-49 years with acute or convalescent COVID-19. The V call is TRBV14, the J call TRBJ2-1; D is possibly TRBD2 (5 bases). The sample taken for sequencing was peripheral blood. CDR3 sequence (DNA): TGTGCCAGCAGCCAAGCCGAGTGGAGCGGTCACAATGAGCAGTTCTTC. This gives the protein CASSQAEWSGHNEQFF.